The T cell receptor (beta chain) under discussion was sequenced for a study of early T cells in non-severe SARS-CoV-2 infection. The CDR3 loop spans 13 amino acids. The V gene's germline CDR1 is DFQATT and CDR2 SNEGSKA (reference sequence). V dropped 4 bases and J dropped 0 bases, with 9 bases sitting between them. Unique molecular identifier tags were affixed to discrete cDNA molecules. TCRdb recomputed calls from the 5' RACE reads with MiXCR, one row per CDR3 protein. Of over 35,000 distinct CDR3 sequences in the sample, about 6% were seen once. This chain connects TRBV20-1 to TRBJ2-5, with D maybe TRBD1 (6 bases). The clonotype was recovered from an adult who was a healthcare worker with PCR-confirmed SARS-CoV-2 infection or an uninfected control (not recorded which). Sequenced here: whole blood, sampled at baseline. CDR3 sequence reads: CSANDRNQETQYF. CDR3 DNA sequence: TGCAGTGCTAACGACAGGAACCAAGAGACCCAGTACTTC.